Below, 13 T cell receptor beta chains from the same sample are listed, as sequenced in a study of spatial heterogeneity in lung cancer (dated by TCRdb to 2018 to 2020). The library was generated by 5' RACE. TCRdb shows the sequencer as NextSeq 500. TCRdb reran the public reads through fastp at Q25 and MiXCR, keeping productive beta chains. Rows with one shared CDR3 protein collapse into an entry with the most common genes and DNA. Here the sample has more than 50,000 distinct CDR3 sequences; over 5.5% occur a single time. The biggest ten clones account for approximately 2.9% of the sample. Interpreted using the paper, the time point label stands for: sample taken at primary tumor resection. TCR sequencing used whole RNA extracted from tumor and nontumor lung tissue, or from cryopreserved PBMC samples, without cell sorting. Sequenced here: PBMCs, sampled at surgery. The receptors originated from a female donor with early-stage non-small cell lung cancer.

In this sample, this clonotype turned up many times. The V gene is TRBV3-1, the J gene TRBJ1-2, with D perhaps TRBD1 (5 bases). The CDR3 has 15 residues. Germline CDR1 LGHDT, CDR2 YNNKEL (reference sequence). V was clipped by 4 bases and J by 0 bases, with 12 bases between them. CDR3: CASSRGGGSNYGYTF. The CDR3 DNA follows: TGTGCCAGCAGCCGAGGCGGGGGGTCTAACTATGGCTACACCTTC.

The sample holds a few counts of this clonotype. This chain connects TRBV7-9 to TRBJ2-7; D gene uncertain. This CDR3 comprises 9 residues. The ends were cut back, 8 bases at V and 4 bases at J, with 3 bases in the middle. Germline loops: CDR1 SEHNR, CDR2 FQNEAQ (reference sequence). In DNA form, the CDR3 reads TGTGCCAGCGGTTACGAGCAGTACTTC. It translates to CASGYEQYF.

V is TRBV7-2 and J is TRBJ2-3; TRBD2 agrees at 10 bases. The junction had 8 bases not matched to a gene; V was cut back by 1 base and J by 1 base. CDR3 length: 18 amino acids. Germline-derived CDR1 and CDR2 are SGHTA and FQGNSA. The CDR3 is CASSLVAGLADGTDTQYF. The CDR3 DNA is TGTGCCAGCAGCTTAGTGGCCGGACTAGCGGACGGCACAGATACGCAGTATTTT.

In its sample, this clonotype was seen many times. The chain joins TRBV7-9 to TRBJ1-1, with D possibly matching TRBD1 (5 bases). Deletions cut 1 base from V and 1 base from J, with 7 bases between. Germline V CDR1 and CDR2: SEHNR, FQNEAQ (reference sequence). This CDR3 is 14 amino acids long. CDR3 in DNA: TGTGCCAGCAGCTTAGGACAGCCGAACACTGAAGCTTTCTTT. Translation: CASSLGQPNTEAFF.

The chain joins TRBV5-6 to TRBJ2-2; 7 bases align to TRBD1. J lost 6 bases, V lost 4 bases, and 0 bases had no gene match. The germline CDR1 and CDR2 sequences are SGHDT and YYEEEE. The CDR3 spans 12 residues. The CDR3 loop is CASSRGPGELFF. CDR3 sequence (DNA): TGTGCCAGCAGCAGGGGGCCCGGGGAGCTGTTTTTT.

In this sample, this clonotype turned up many times. This sequence joins TRBV5-1 and TRBJ1-4; D is possibly TRBD1 (6 bases). This CDR3 region has 15 residues. V shed 7 bases and J shed 8 bases, with 21 bases lying between them. Germline V gene data show CDR1 as SGHRS and CDR2 as YFSETQ. The chain's CDR3 is CASARTGQGYEKLFF. CDR3 bases: TGCGCCAGCGCCCGAACGGGGCAGGGGTACGAAAAACTGTTTTTT.

This clonotype was seen a handful of times. V and J are TRBV27 and TRBJ2-1; D remains ambiguous. This CDR3 contains 13 residues. Germline CDR1 is MNHEY and CDR2 is SMNVEV (reference sequence). V was cut by 4 bases and J by 6 bases, with 10 bases left in between. CDR3 coding DNA: TGTGCCAGCAGTTACCACCCTCTCAATGAGCAGTTCTTC. Translated: CASSYHPLNEQFF.

There are a few counts of this clonotype. The V gene is TRBV12-3 or TRBV12-4, the J gene TRBJ2-1, with 8 bases fitting TRBD2. Unmatched junction bases numbered 4, after V lost 6 bases and J lost 3 bases. The CDR3 spans 14 residues. CDR3: CASSQRGYYNEQFF. DNA of the CDR3: TGTGCCAGCAGCCAGCGGGGGTACTACAATGAGCAGTTCTTC.

The table lists this clonotype with many counts. J is TRBJ2-1 and V is TRBV12-3 or TRBV12-4; D is unresolved. Trimming removed 6 bases from V and 4 bases from J, with 10 bases in between. The CDR3 loop spans 13 amino acids. In DNA form, the CDR3 reads TGTGCCAGCAGGGGCAACGCTTACAATGAGCAGTTCTTC. The encoded protein is CASRGNAYNEQFF.

This clonotype was picked up many times. J is TRBJ1-4 and V is TRBV3-1; D is unresolved. V was pared by 0 bases and J by 4 bases, with 9 bases between. CDR1 is LGHDT and CDR2 is YNNKEL in the germline V gene (reference sequence). This CDR3 is 15 amino acids long. CDR3 in DNA: TGTGCCAGCAGCCAAGATGCAGATGGTAATGAAAAACTGTTTTTT. As protein: CASSQDADGNEKLFF.

This chain connects TRBV7-9 to TRBJ2-1; D may be TRBD2 (5 bases). V dropped 5 bases and J dropped 12 bases, with 17 bases sitting between them. The CDR3 contains 13 residues. CDR1 and CDR2 from the germline V gene are SEHNR and FQNEAQ (reference sequence). The CDR3 here is CASSHPSEAGQFF. The DNA for the CDR3 is TGTGCCAGCAGCCACCCCAGCGAGGCGGGGCAGTTCTTC.

The chain is built from TRBV10-3 and TRBJ2-2, with a possible D match to TRBD1 (6 bases). Trimming removed 9 bases from V and 0 bases from J, with 11 bases in between. CDR1 and CDR2 (germline): ENHRY, SYGVKD. The CDR3 is 14 amino acids. CDR3 region: CAMQDSPNTGELFF. The CDR3 DNA reads TGTGCCATGCAGGACAGCCCGAACACCGGGGAGCTGTTTTTT.

In this sample, this clonotype turned up many times. The rearrangement links TRBV28 to TRBJ1-2, with D uncertain. This CDR3 is 14 amino acids long. V dropped 2 bases and J dropped 4 bases, with 11 bases sitting between them. Germline CDR1 and CDR2: MDHEN and SYDVKM. The chain's CDR3 is CASSLMQRGYGYTF. Here the CDR3 DNA reads TGTGCCAGCAGTTTAATGCAACGGGGCTATGGCTACACCTTC.